This T cell receptor beta chain was obtained from a study of T cell responses to AZD1222 COVID-19 vaccine. Study-level points and caveats: Repertoire collection took place solely once the T cell response had peaked. Females made up more of the donors, who were largely white British, and clonal diversity may have come out too low. Nearly half of the spike-specific TCRs reportedly recognize variant regions that carry no mutations.

Germline CDR1 and CDR2: KGHSH and LQKENI. CDR3 length: 12 residues. V was shortened by 3 bases and J by 9 bases, with 6 bases between the two germline ends. Assay: immunoSEQ multiplex PCR; the TCRdb copy retains only in-frame clones and omits some. Seen here are 150,000 to 200,000 clones, less than 95% observed once, and the top ten hold around 0.66%. Turning to this clone: Its antigen is unidentified.

The chain joins TRBV18 to TRBJ1-6, with no clear D. The origin of this receptor is an adult in good health. Sequencing was performed on peripheral blood, taken on day 0 of AZD1222 vaccination. CDR3 nucleotide sequence: TGTGCCAGCTCACCCGAGAGTTCACCCCTCCACTTT. Translated, it gives CASSPESSPLHF.